What follows is one TCR beta chain and its context. Its matching antigen is unknown. Combining a sample-barcoded 5' primer with a J-beta primer mix, a second PCR ran for roughly 7 to 12 cycles. Via MiXCR, TCRdb re-called the 5' RACE reads, giving one row per CDR3 protein. This table has roughly 860,000 distinct CDR3 sequences, around 62% appearing once. The entry originates in a study of blood T cells in healthy people across ages. Whole-study findings and limits: While age rose, TCR beta diversity per million T cells dropped in a roughly linear way.

V lost 5 bases and J 2 bases, leaving 9 bases between the germline ends. The CDR3 has 13 residues. Germline CDR1 reads MNHEY; CDR2 reads SVGEGT. This TCR came from a man aged 25 to 45 in good health. The sample taken for sequencing was blood. V is TRBV6-2 or TRBV6-3 and J is TRBJ1-2, with unresolved D. This chain's CDR3 is CASSDERNYGYTF. CDR3 nucleotide sequence: TGTGCCAGCAGTGACGAGCGAAACTATGGCTACACCTTC.